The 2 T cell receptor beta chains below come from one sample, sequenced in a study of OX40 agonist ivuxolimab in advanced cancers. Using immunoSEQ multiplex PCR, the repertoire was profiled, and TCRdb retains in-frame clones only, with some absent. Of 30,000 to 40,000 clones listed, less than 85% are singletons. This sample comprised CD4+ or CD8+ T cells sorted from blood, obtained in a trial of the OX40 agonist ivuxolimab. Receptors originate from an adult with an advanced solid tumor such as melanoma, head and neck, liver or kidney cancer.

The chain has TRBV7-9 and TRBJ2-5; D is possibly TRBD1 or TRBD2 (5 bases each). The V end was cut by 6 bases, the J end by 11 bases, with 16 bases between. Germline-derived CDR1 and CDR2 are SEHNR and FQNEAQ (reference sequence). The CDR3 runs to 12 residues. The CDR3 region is CASRGVEADQYF. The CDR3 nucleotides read TGTGCCAGCAGGGGGGTTGAGGCCGATCAGTACTTC.

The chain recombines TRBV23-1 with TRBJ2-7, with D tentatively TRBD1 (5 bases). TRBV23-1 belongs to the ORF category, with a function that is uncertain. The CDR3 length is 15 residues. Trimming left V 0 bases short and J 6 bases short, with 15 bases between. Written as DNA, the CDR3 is TGCGCCAGCAGTCAATCTTCCGACAGTCCGTCCGAGCAGTACTTC. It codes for CASSQSSDSPSEQYF.